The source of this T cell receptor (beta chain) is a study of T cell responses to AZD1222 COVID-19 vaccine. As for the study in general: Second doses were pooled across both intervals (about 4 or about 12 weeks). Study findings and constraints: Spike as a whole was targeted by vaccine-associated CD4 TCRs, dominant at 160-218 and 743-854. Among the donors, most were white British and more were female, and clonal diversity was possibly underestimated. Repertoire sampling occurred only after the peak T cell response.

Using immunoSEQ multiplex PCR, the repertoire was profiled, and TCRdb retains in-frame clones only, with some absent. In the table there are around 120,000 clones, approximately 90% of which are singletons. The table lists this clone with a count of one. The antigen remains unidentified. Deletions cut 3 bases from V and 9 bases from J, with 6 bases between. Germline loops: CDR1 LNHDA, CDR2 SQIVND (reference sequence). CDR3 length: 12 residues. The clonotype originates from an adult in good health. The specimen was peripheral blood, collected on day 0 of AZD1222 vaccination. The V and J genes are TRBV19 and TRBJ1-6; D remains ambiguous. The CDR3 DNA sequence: TGTGCCAGTAGTATCATGGGTTCACCCCTCCACTTT. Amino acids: CASSIMGSPLHF.